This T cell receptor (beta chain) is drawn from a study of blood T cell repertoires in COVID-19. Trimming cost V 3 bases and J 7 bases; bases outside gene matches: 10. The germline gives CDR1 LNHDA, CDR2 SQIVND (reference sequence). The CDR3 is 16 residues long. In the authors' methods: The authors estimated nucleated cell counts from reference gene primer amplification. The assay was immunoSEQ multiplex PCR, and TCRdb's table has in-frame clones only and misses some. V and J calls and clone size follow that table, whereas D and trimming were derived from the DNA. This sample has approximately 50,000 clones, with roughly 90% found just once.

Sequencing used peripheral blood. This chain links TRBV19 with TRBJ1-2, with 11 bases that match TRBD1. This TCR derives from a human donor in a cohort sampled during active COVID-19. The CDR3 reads CASSIGQGATVGGYTF. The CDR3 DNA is TGTGCCAGTAGTATCGGACAGGGGGCGACGGTGGGTGGCTACACCTTC.